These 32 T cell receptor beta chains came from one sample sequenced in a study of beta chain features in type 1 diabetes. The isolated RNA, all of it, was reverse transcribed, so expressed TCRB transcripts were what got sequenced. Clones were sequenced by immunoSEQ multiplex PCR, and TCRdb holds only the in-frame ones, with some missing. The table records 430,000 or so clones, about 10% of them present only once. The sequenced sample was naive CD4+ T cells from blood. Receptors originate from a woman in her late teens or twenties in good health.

The CDR3 coding sequence is TGTGCCAGCAGGGCGCAACGGGACAGGGGCTACGAGCAGTACTTC. This codes for CASRAQRDRGYEQYF. The chain combines TRBV25-1 with TRBJ2-7; 10 bases map to TRBD1. The CDR3 spans 15 residues. The J segment lost 3 bases and the V segment lost 6 bases, leaving 8 bases of the junction unmatched. The germline gives CDR1 MGHDK, CDR2 SYGVNS.

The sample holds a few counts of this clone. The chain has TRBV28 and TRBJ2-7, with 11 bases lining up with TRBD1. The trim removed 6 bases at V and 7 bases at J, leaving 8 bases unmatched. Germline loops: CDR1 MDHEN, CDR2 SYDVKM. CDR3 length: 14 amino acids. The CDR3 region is CASREGQGVREQYV. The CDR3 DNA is TGTGCCAGCAGGGAGGGACAGGGGGTGAGGGAGCAGTACGTC.

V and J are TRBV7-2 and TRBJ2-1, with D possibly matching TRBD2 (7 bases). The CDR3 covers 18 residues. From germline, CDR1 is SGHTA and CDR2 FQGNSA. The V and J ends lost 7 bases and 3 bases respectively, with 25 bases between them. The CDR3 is CASNSGGMAHGNYNEQFF. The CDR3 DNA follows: TGTGCCAGCAACTCGGGGGGCATGGCGCATGGAAACTACAATGAGCAGTTCTTC.

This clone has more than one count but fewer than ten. The CDR3 protein is CASSGRGRTGEKLFF. CDR3 coding DNA: TGTGCCAGCAGCGGGCGGGGGCGCACCGGTGAAAAACTGTTTTTT. The genes are TRBV9 and TRBJ1-4; tentative D call: TRBD1 (6 bases). Trimming shortened V by 3 bases and J by 7 bases, and 16 bases separated the two germline ends. Germline V lookup: CDR1 SGDLS, CDR2 YYNGEE. The length of the CDR3 is 15 residues.

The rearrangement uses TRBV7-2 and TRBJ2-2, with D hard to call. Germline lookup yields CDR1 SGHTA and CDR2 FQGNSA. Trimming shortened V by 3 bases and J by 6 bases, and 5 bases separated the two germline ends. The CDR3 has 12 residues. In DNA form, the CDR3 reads TGTGCCAGCAGCTTTCCACCCGGGGAGCTGTTTTTT. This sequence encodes CASSFPPGELFF.

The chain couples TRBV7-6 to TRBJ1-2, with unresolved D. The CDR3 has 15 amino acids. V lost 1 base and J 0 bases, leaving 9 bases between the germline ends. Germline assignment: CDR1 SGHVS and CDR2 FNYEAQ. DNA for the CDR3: TGTGCCAGCAGCTTAGGGCCAGCTACTAACTATGGCTACACCTTC. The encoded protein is CASSLGPATNYGYTF.

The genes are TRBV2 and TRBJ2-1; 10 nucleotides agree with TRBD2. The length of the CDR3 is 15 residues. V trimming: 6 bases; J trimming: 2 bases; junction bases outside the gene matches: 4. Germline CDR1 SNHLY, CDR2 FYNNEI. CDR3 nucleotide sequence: TGTGCCAGCAGCAGCGGGAGGGCGACCTACAATGAGCAGTTCTTC. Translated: CASSSGRATYNEQFF.

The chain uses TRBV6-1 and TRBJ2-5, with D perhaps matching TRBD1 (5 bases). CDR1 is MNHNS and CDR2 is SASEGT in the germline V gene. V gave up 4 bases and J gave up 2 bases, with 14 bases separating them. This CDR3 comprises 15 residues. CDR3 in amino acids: CASSVTTVRQETQYF. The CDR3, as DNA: TGTGCCAGCAGTGTGACGACAGTGAGACAAGAGACCCAGTACTTC.

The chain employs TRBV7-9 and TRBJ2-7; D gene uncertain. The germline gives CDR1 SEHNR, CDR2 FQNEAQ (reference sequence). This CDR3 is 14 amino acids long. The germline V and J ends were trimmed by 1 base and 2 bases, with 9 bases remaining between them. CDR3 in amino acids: CASSLVAPPYEQYV. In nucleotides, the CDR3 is TGTGCCAGCAGCTTAGTTGCTCCCCCCTACGAGCAGTACGTC.

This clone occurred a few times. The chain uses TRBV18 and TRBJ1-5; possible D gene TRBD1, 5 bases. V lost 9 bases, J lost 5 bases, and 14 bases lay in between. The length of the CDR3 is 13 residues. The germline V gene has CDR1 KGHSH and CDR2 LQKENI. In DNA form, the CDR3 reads TGTGCCAGTTCGACAGTGAGGGATCAGCCCCAGCATTTT. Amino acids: CASSTVRDQPQHF.

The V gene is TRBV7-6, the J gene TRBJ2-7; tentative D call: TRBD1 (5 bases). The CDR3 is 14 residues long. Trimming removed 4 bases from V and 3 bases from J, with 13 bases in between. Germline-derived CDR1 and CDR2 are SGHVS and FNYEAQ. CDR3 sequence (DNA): TGTGCCAGCAGCTCATTTGAAGACAGCTACGAGCAGTACGTC. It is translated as CASSSFEDSYEQYV.

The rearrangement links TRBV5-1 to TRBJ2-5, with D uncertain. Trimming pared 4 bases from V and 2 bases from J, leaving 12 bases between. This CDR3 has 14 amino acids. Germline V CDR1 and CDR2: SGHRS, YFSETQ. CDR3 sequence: CASSRQGRQETQYF. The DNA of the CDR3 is TGCGCCAGCAGCCGTCAAGGGCGTCAAGAGACCCAGTACTTC.

The CDR3 is CARTRERASYNEQFF. Written as DNA, the CDR3 is TGTGCCAGAACCCGCGAGAGGGCTTCCTACAATGAGCAGTTCTTC. This chain links TRBV25-1 with TRBJ2-1, with D possibly being TRBD2 (5 bases). V was trimmed by 9 bases and J by 1 base, leaving 16 bases between them. CDR3 length equals 15 residues. Germline values: CDR1 MGHDK, CDR2 SYGVNS. Drawing the rest from reference TRBV25-1 and TRBJ2-1, the complete variable domain is EADIYQTPRYLVIGTGKKITLECSQTMGHDKMYWYQQDPGMELHLIHYSYGVNSTEKGDLSSESTVSRIRTEHFPLTLESARPSHTSQYLCARTRERASYNEQFFGPGTRLTVL.

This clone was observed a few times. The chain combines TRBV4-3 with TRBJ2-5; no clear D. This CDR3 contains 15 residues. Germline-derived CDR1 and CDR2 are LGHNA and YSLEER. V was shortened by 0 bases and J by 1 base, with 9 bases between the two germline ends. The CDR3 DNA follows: TGCGCCAGCAGCCAAGATGTACACAGCCAAGAGACCCAGTACTTC. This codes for CASSQDVHSQETQYF.

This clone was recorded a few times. The CDR3 bases are TGTGCCAGCAGCGTAACAGCAACCGGCACTGAAGCTTTCTTT. This translates into CASSVTATGTEAFF. The V gene is TRBV9, the J gene TRBJ1-1, with D unresolved. Germline V gene sequence: CDR1 SGDLS, CDR2 YYNGEE. V lost 1 base and J lost 4, with 11 bases in between. The CDR3 is made up of 14 amino acids.

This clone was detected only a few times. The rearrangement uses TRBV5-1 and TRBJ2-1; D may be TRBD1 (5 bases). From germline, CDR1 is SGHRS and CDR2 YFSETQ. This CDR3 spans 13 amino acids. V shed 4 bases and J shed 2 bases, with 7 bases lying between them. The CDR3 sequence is CASSQDTYNEQFF. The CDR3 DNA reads TGCGCCAGCAGCCAGGACACCTACAATGAGCAGTTCTTC.

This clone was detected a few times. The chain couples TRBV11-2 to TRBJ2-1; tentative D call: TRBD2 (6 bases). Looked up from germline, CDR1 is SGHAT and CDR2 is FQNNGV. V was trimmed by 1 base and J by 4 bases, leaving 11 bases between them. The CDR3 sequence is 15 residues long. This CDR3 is CASSLGGGIYNEQFF. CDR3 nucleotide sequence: TGTGCCAGCAGCTTAGGTGGCGGGATTTACAATGAGCAGTTCTTC.

Written as DNA, the CDR3 is TGTGCCAGCAGCGGACGACTGAAGACCTCGAACACCGGGGAGCTGTTTTTT. Its protein is CASSGRLKTSNTGELFF. The chain couples TRBV7-9 to TRBJ2-2; D uncertain. Germline lookup yields CDR1 SEHNR and CDR2 FQNEAQ (reference sequence). Trimming shortened V by 5 bases and J by 0 bases, and 16 bases separated the two germline ends. This CDR3 is built from 17 residues.

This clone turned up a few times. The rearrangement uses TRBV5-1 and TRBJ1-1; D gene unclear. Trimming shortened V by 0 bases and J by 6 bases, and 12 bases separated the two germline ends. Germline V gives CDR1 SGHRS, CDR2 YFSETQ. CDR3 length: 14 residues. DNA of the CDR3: TGCGCCAGCAGCTTGGAACACTCTTCAGCTGAAGCTTTCTTT. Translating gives CASSLEHSSAEAFF.

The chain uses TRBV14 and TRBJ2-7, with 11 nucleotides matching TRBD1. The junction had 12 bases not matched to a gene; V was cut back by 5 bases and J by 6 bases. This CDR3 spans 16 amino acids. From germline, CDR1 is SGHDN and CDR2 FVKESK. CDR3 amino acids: CASSERPDRGLVEQYF. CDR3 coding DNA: TGTGCCAGCAGCGAGCGCCCGGACAGGGGGCTCGTCGAGCAGTACTTC.

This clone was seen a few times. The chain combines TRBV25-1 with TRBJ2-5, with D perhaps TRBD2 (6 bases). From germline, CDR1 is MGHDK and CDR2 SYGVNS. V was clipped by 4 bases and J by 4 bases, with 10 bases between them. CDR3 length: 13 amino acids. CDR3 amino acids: CASSASGSETQYF. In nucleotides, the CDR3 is TGTGCCAGCAGTGCAAGCGGGTCAGAGACCCAGTACTTC.

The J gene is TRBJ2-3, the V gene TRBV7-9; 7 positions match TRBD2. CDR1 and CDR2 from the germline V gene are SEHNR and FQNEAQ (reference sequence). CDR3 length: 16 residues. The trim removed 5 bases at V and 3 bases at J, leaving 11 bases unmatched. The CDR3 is CASSPRIAGYTDTQYF. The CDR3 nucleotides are TGTGCCAGCAGCCCACGGATAGCGGGCTATACAGATACGCAGTATTTT. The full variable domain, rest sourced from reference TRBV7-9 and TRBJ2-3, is DTGVSQNPRHKITKRGQNVTFRCDPISEHNRLYWYRQTLGQGPEFLTYFQNEAQLEKSRLLSDRFSAERPKGSFSTLEIQRTEQGDSAMYLCASSPRIAGYTDTQYFGPGTRLTVL.

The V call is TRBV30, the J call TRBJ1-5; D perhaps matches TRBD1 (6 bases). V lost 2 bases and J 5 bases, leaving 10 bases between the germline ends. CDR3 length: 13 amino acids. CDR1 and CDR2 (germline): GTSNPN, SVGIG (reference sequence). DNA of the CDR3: TGTGCCTGGAGTATCAGGGGCCATCAGCCCCAGCATTTT. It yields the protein CAWSIRGHQPQHF.

CDR3 DNA sequence: TGCGCCAGCAGCCAAAATAGGGTAAGGGGCAATGAGCAGTTCTTC. This codes for CASSQNRVRGNEQFF. The gene calls are TRBV4-3 and TRBJ2-1, with D perhaps matching TRBD1 (5 bases). V dropped 2 bases and J dropped 6 bases, with 14 bases sitting between them. Germline V lookup: CDR1 LGHNA, CDR2 YSLEER. The CDR3 totals 15 residues.

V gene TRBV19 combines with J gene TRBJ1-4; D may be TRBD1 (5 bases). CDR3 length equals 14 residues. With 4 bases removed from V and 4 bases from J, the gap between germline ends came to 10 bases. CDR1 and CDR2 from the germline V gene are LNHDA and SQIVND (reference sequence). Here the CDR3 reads CASSTTAFNEKLFF. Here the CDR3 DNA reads TGTGCCAGTAGTACGACAGCTTTTAATGAAAAACTGTTTTTT.

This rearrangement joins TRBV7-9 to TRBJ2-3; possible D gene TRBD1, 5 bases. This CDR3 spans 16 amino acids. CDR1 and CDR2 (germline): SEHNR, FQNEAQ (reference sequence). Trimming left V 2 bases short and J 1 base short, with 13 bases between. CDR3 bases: TGTGCCAGCAGCTTAAGGAAAGGGGTTGGCACAGATACGCAGTATTTT. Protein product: CASSLRKGVGTDTQYF.

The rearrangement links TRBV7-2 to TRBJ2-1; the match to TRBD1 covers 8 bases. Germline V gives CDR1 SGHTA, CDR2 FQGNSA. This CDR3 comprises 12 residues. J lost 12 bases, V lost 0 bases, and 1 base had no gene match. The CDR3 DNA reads TGTGCCAGCAGCTTAGCCGGGACAGGGCAGTTCTTC. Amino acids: CASSLAGTGQFF.

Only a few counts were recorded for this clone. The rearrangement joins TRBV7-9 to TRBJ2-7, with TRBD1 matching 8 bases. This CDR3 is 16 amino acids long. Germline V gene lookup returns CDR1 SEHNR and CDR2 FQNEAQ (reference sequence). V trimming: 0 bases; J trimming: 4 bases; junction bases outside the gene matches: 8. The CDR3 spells CASSLALRDRSYEQYV. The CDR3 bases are TGTGCCAGCAGCTTAGCGCTTCGGGACAGGAGTTACGAGCAGTACGTC.

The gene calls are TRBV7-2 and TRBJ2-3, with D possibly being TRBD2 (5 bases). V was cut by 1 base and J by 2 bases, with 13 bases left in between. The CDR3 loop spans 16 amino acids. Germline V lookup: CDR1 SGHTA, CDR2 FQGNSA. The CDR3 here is CASSLGRAGDTDTQYF. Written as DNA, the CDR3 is TGTGCCAGCAGCTTAGGACGGGCGGGCGACACAGATACGCAGTATTTT.

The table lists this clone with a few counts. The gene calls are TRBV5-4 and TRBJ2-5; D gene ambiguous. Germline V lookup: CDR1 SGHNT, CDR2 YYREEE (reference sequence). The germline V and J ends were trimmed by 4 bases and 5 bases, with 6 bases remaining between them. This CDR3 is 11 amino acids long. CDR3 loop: CASSHAETQYF. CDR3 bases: TGTGCCAGCAGCCATGCGGAGACCCAGTACTTC. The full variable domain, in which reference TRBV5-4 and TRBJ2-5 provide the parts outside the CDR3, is ETGVTQSPTHLIKTRGQQVTLRCSSQSGHNTVSWYQQALGQGPQFIFQYYREEENGRGNFPPRFSGLQFPNYSSELNVNALELDDSALYLCASSHAETQYFGPGTRLLVL.

Written as DNA, the CDR3 is TGTGCCAGCAGCTCCCCCGACAGGGGCACAGATACGCAGTATTTT. Amino acids: CASSSPDRGTDTQYF. V and J are TRBV7-3 and TRBJ2-3; 7 bases map to TRBD1. Germline V gene data show CDR1 as SGHTA and CDR2 as FQGTGA. V dropped 4 bases and J dropped 1; count of bases not matched to a gene: 5. This CDR3 comprises 15 residues.

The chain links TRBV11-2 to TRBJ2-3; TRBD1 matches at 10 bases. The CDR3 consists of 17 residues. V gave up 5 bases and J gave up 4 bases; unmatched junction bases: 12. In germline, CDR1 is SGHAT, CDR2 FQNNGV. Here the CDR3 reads CASSPMGQGMKADTQYF. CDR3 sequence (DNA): TGTGCCAGCAGCCCAATGGGACAGGGGATGAAGGCAGATACGCAGTATTTT.